The entry below describes one T cell receptor beta chain. Its target is unknown. This sample stems from a study of cytomegalovirus exposure and HLA in healthy donors. Looking at the study overall: There were 65 million to 85 million unique TCRs (from HLA-typed donors) in an early data release. Study observations and caveats: Most TCR sequences proved rare, with some public TCRs found in many donors.

Primers for the PCR totalled 60 Vbeta and 13 Jbeta. The table came from immunoSEQ multiplex PCR; TCRdb's copy has only in-frame clones and leaves some out. Altogether 92,000 or so clones are present, more than 55% being singletons, with the ten largest covering 20% to 25%. Trimming cost V 7 bases and J 1 base; bases outside gene matches: 3. CDR3 size: 13 residues. Looked up from germline, CDR1 is SNHLY and CDR2 is FYNNEI. This clonotype was obtained from a woman in her forties or fifties in good health and CMV-seropositive. The rearrangement joins TRBV2 to TRBJ1-1, with 7 positions matching TRBD1. Sequencing input: PBMCs. DNA of the CDR3: TGTGCCAGCACCGGGACAGCGAACACTGAAGCTTTCTTT. Protein: CASTGTANTEAFF.